This T cell receptor beta chain derives from a study of cytomegalovirus exposure and HLA in healthy donors. Looking at the study overall: Previous work identified roughly 120 million unique TCR beta sequences from around 180 million T cells. Some 77 million unique TCRs from HLA-typed donors were held in an early release of data. Study results and limitations: Exclusion applied to some V segments, including TRBV6-2 and TRBV6-3, as they were indistinguishable. Among TCR beta chains, those listed as cytomegalovirus-associated numbered 164.

Germline V lookup: CDR1 SGHAT, CDR2 FQNNGV. The V end lost 6 bases, the J end lost 1 base, and 9 bases lay between the germline ends. This CDR3 has 13 residues. PCR used 60 Vbeta primers and 13 Jbeta primers. Generated by immunoSEQ multiplex PCR, the TCRdb table keeps only in-frame clones and is missing some. The table lists under 200,000 clones, over 60% of them singletons, with 4.5% to 6% in the top ten. Notes on this clone: Its matching antigen is unknown.

The sequencing sample was made of PBMCs. The V and J genes are TRBV11-2 and TRBJ1-1; the D is unclear. This receptor was identified in a man aged 35 to 55 in good health and CMV-seronegative. This CDR3 is CASRQVRNTEAFF. The CDR3 DNA reads TGTGCCAGCAGGCAAGTCAGGAACACTGAAGCTTTCTTT.